Shown below are 27 T cell receptor beta chains from a single sample sequenced in a study of shared clonotypes between healthy human individuals. TCRdb's table, derived via immunoSEQ multiplex PCR, lists solely in-frame clones and lacks some. Of 2 million to 2.5 million clones detected, approximately 90% appear once; the ten largest clones hold roughly 0.34%. The sequencing sample was made of naive CD4+ T cells from PBMCs. Specified subset: CD45RA+ positively selected. The receptors come from a man between 18 and 29 years old in good health. Some clones in this sample may be carry-over from other donors' samples.

The chain links TRBV9 to TRBJ2-5; 16 positions agree with TRBD2. Per germline, CDR1 SGDLS and CDR2 YYNGEE. The CDR3 covers 21 residues. After removal of 4 bases from V and 1 base from J, the junction contained 16 bases not matched to a gene. CDR3 DNA sequence: TGTGCCAGCAGCCGTAGTCCCTTTGTGGGACTAGCGGGAGGGACCCAAGAGACCCAGTACTTC. Amino acids: CASSRSPFVGLAGGTQETQYF.

This clone was seen just once. The chain couples TRBV11-3 to TRBJ2-2; D is unclear. V shed 0 bases and J shed 6 bases, with 2 bases lying between them. CDR3 length equals 12 residues. CDR1 is SGHNT and CDR2 is YENEEA in the germline V gene. Written as DNA, the CDR3 is TGTGCCAGCAGCTTAGATGCCGGGGAGCTGTTTTTT. This codes for CASSLDAGELFF.

The rearrangement links TRBV2 to TRBJ2-3; possibly TRBD1 for D (5 bases). V was pared by 7 bases and J by 4 bases, with 12 bases between. Germline CDR1 and CDR2: SNHLY and FYNNEI. The CDR3 contains 13 residues. The CDR3 bases are TGTGCCAGCACCCTTACCAGGGCAGATACGCAGTATTTT. It codes for CASTLTRADTQYF.

This clone has just a few counts. The chain has TRBV29-1 and TRBJ1-1; D remains unclear. CDR1 SQVTM and CDR2 ANQGSEA come from the germline V gene. V was trimmed by 6 bases and J by 3 bases, leaving 5 bases between them. The CDR3 is 10 amino acids. This CDR3 reads CSVFDTEAFF. CDR3 DNA: TGCAGCGTCTTTGACACTGAAGCTTTCTTT.

The rearrangement uses TRBV6-5 and TRBJ1-4, with no clear D. Germline CDR1 is MNHEY and CDR2 is SVGAGI. This CDR3 contains 14 residues. V was clipped by 6 bases and J by 0 bases, with 8 bases between them. CDR3 sequence (DNA): TGTGCCAGCAGGGCCAGAACAACTAATGAAAAACTGTTTTTT. The encoded protein is CASRARTTNEKLFF.

V and J are TRBV28 and TRBJ1-4; no definite D call. CDR3 length equals 13 residues. Germline CDR1 reads MDHEN; CDR2 reads SYDVKM. The germline V and J ends were trimmed by 10 bases and 4 bases, with 13 bases remaining between them. CDR3 coding DNA: TGTGCCACCCTTTCTTGGGGTAATGAAAAACTGTTTTTT. Its protein product is CATLSWGNEKLFF.

The chain combines TRBV11-3 with TRBJ2-1, with TRBD2 matching over 15 bases. Germline V gives CDR1 SGHNT, CDR2 YENEEA. The CDR3 covers 15 residues. V shed 5 bases and J 8 bases; nucleotides not matched to a gene: 4. For the CDR3, the DNA is TGTGCCAGCAGCCGGACTAGCGGGAGGGCCGATGAGCAGTTCTTC. Residues: CASSRTSGRADEQFF. The full variable domain, rest sourced from reference TRBV11-3 and TRBJ2-1, is EAGVVQSPRYKIIEKKQPVAFWCNPISGHNTLYWYLQNLGQGPELLIRYENEEAVDDSQLPKDRFSAERLKGVDSTLKIQPAELGDSAVYLCASSRTSGRADEQFFGPGTRLTVL.

In regard to this clone: At the DNA level, this CDR3 is encoded by other sequences in the same sample as well. The V gene is TRBV6-5, the J gene TRBJ2-7; TRBD1 or TRBD2 may be the D gene (6 bases each). This CDR3 has 15 residues. V was clipped by 0 bases and J by 2 bases, with 11 bases between them. In germline, CDR1 is MNHEY, CDR2 SVGAGI. CDR3 protein: CASSYSRGAPYEQYF. The CDR3 coding sequence is TGTGCCAGCAGTTACTCGAGGGGGGCTCCCTACGAGCAGTACTTC.

The gene calls are TRBV25-1 and TRBJ1-5; 8 nucleotides match TRBD1. Germline CDR1 reads MGHDK; CDR2 reads SYGVNS. The V segment lost 2 bases and the J segment 16 bases; nucleotides outside the gene matches: 19. The CDR3 runs to 16 residues. This CDR3 reads CASSELPRVQDRVQHF. The CDR3 nucleotides are TGTGCCAGCAGTGAACTTCCGCGTGTCCAGGACAGGGTCCAACATTTT.

Concerning this clone itself: In the same sample, other DNA sequences code for this CDR3. The chain links TRBV7-9 to TRBJ1-3; D is unclear. The CDR3 is made up of 13 amino acids. V lost 6 bases to trimming and J lost 0 bases, with 6 bases between them. Germline CDR1 and CDR2: SEHNR and FQNEAQ (reference sequence). The CDR3 DNA sequence: TGTGCCAGCAGTCACGGCTCTGGAAACACCATATATTTT. This translates into CASSHGSGNTIYF.

This rearrangement joins TRBV7-2 to TRBJ2-2; tentatively, D is TRBD1 (6 bases). V gave up 1 base and J gave up 13 bases, with 16 bases separating them. Germline-derived CDR1 and CDR2 are SGHTA and FQGNSA. This CDR3 has 14 amino acids. The CDR3 is CASSLVPGAGGLFF. Here the CDR3 DNA reads TGTGCCAGCAGCTTAGTACCAGGGGCGGGTGGGCTGTTTTTT.

This clone was found once. DNA for the CDR3: TGTGCCAGCACTCGCCGGACAGGGGGGAACGAAAAACTGTTTTTT. It specifies CASTRRTGGNEKLFF. V gene TRBV2 combines with J gene TRBJ1-4; 10 bases are a match to TRBD1. The V segment lost 7 bases and the J segment 8 bases; nucleotides outside the gene matches: 10. The CDR3 extends over 15 amino acids. Germline CDR1 SNHLY, CDR2 FYNNEI.

This clone was recorded only once. The chain carries TRBV9 and TRBJ1-1; maybe TRBD1 (5 bases). Germline V gene sequence: CDR1 SGDLS, CDR2 YYNGEE. The V end was cut by 0 bases, the J end by 3 bases, with 21 bases between. The CDR3 spans 18 residues. The CDR3, as DNA: TGTGCCAGCAGCGTAGCTACGACGGAGGGCGCGGGGGACACTGAAGCTTTCTTT. It specifies CASSVATTEGAGDTEAFF.

This clone was seen only once. V usage is TRBV7-2 and J usage is TRBJ1-5; D remains ambiguous. The V end was cut by 5 bases, the J end by 0 bases, with 11 bases between. CDR1 is SGHTA, CDR2 FQGNSA, per germline. This CDR3 region has 15 residues. DNA of the CDR3: TGTGCCAGCAGCCCTGGGGTTTCTAGCAATCAGCCCCAGCATTTT. Its protein product is CASSPGVSSNQPQHF.

The DNA of the CDR3 is TGTGCCAGTATAGGGGGACAGGGATACAATGAGCAGTTCTTC. As protein: CASIGGQGYNEQFF. This rearrangement joins TRBV19 to TRBJ2-1, with TRBD1 matching 9 bases. The V gene end was trimmed by 7 bases and the J gene end by 4 bases; junction bases not matched to a gene: 5. Germline values: CDR1 LNHDA, CDR2 SQIVND (reference sequence). The CDR3 runs 14 residues.

Of note for this clone: The sample contains more than one DNA sequence encoding this CDR3. The chain uses TRBV11-2 and TRBJ2-7, with TRBD1 as a possible D gene (5 bases). Trimming cost V 2 bases and J 6 bases, with 8 bases left between them. The CDR3 runs to 12 residues. The germline gives CDR1 SGHAT, CDR2 FQNNGV. For the CDR3, the DNA is TGTGCCAGCAGCTTAAAAGGGGTCGAGCAGTACTTC. Amino acid sequence: CASSLKGVEQYF.

The V and J genes are TRBV18 and TRBJ2-1, with D tentatively TRBD2 (5 bases). V lost 3 bases and J lost 2, with 11 bases in between. The CDR3 is 15 residues long. Per the germline V gene, CDR1 is KGHSH and CDR2 is LQKENI. The DNA of the CDR3 is TGTGCCAGCTCACCGCGGTGGGGAGCCTACAATGAGCAGTTCTTC. Translating gives CASSPRWGAYNEQFF.

The chain couples TRBV5-1 to TRBJ2-1, with 7 bases aligning to TRBD2. The V gene's germline CDR1 is SGHRS and CDR2 YFSETQ. Trimming took 0 bases from V and 4 from J; bases not matched to a gene: 13. The CDR3 has 18 residues. In DNA form, the CDR3 reads TGCGCCAGCAGCTTGGGGGGGATAGGCGCGGGAGTGTACAATGAGCAGTTCTTC. This translates into CASSLGGIGAGVYNEQFF. Full variable domain (remainder filled in from reference TRBV5-1 and TRBJ2-1): KAGVTQTPRYLIKTRGQQVTLSCSPISGHRSVSWYQQTPGQGLQFLFEYFSETQRNKGNFPGRFSGRQFSNSRSEMNVSTLELGDSALYLCASSLGGIGAGVYNEQFFGPGTRLTVL.

The chain couples TRBV28 to TRBJ1-5; 7 nucleotides match TRBD1. There are 17 residues in the CDR3. The ends lost 4 bases at V and 5 bases at J; junction bases unmatched: 14. Germline V gene sequence: CDR1 MDHEN, CDR2 SYDVKM. DNA for the CDR3: TGTGCCAGCAGTTCCTCCCTCCACAGGGGTGGGGATCAGCCCCAGCATTTT. This encodes CASSSSLHRGGDQPQHF.

The chain carries TRBV7-8 and TRBJ2-3; D is possibly TRBD1 (5 bases). Trimming cost V 5 bases and J 5 bases, with 17 bases left between them. Germline CDR1 SGHVS, CDR2 FQNEAQ. The CDR3 loop spans 15 amino acids. Here the CDR3 reads CASSPTVIRGDTQYF. CDR3 in DNA: TGTGCCAGCAGCCCTACAGTGATAAGGGGAGATACGCAGTATTTT.

This chain links TRBV6-5 with TRBJ1-1; D is ambiguous. The CDR3 has 14 residues. Per germline, CDR1 MNHEY and CDR2 SVGAGI. Deletions cut 0 bases from V and 10 bases from J, with 15 bases between. This CDR3 reads CASSYSTVNTIAFF. For the CDR3, the DNA is TGTGCCAGCAGTTACTCGACGGTAAACACAATAGCTTTCTTT.

V is TRBV19 and J is TRBJ1-5, with a tentative D call TRBD1 (5 bases). The ends were cut back, 5 bases at V and 2 bases at J, with 10 bases in the middle. This CDR3 is built from 14 residues. CDR1 LNHDA and CDR2 SQIVND come from the germline V gene (reference sequence). This CDR3 reads CASSPGRGNQPQHF. The CDR3 coding sequence is TGTGCCAGTAGTCCGGGACGGGGCAATCAGCCCCAGCATTTT.

This rearrangement joins TRBV6-5 to TRBJ2-7; 8 bases agree with TRBD2. After removal of 6 bases from V and 5 bases from J, the junction contained 12 bases not matched to a gene. This CDR3 has 15 amino acids. Germline V lookup: CDR1 MNHEY, CDR2 SVGAGI. For the CDR3, the DNA is TGTGCCAGCAGGGGGGTCGAGCGGGAGTACCACGAGCAGTACTTC. It codes for CASRGVEREYHEQYF.

V and J are TRBV4-1 and TRBJ2-1; TRBD2 is a possible D gene (6 bases). Trimming removed 0 bases at V and 9 bases at J, with 24 bases between. The V gene's germline CDR1 is MGHRA and CDR2 YSYEKL. There are 18 residues in the CDR3. The CDR3 DNA sequence: TGCGCCAGCAGCCAAGACCCCTCTCGAGGGATCCGGGAGAGTGAGCAGTTCTTC. Protein: CASSQDPSRGIRESEQFF.

The chain's CDR3 is CASSFSDRAYEQYF. The CDR3 nucleotides are TGTGCCAGCAGTTTTAGCGACCGCGCCTACGAGCAGTACTTC. The chain carries TRBV28 and TRBJ2-7, with D possibly TRBD2 on 5 matching bases. The CDR3 spans 14 residues. Between the trimmed V and J ends, which lost 3 bases and 2 bases, there was a span of 11 bases. CDR1 and CDR2 (germline): MDHEN, SYDVKM.

The chain has TRBV13 and TRBJ2-3; tentatively, D is TRBD1 or TRBD2 (5 bases each). Germline-derived CDR1 and CDR2 are PRHDT and FYEKMQ (reference sequence). V lost 6 bases and J 6 bases, leaving 16 bases between the germline ends. This CDR3 region has 14 residues. This chain's CDR3 is CASSKTRDDDTQYF. The CDR3 nucleotides read TGTGCCAGCAGTAAAACCCGGGACGACGATACGCAGTATTTT.

This clone has only one observation. The J gene is TRBJ1-1, the V gene TRBV18, with TRBD1 as a possible D gene (5 bases). Germline V gene sequence: CDR1 KGHSH, CDR2 LQKENI. V dropped 3 bases and J dropped 4 bases, with 18 bases sitting between them. This CDR3 is 16 amino acids long. In DNA form, the CDR3 reads TGTGCCAGCTCACCCGGCAGGGCAAGCGGTGGCACTGAAGCTTTCTTT. Its translation: CASSPGRASGGTEAFF. The full variable domain, in which reference TRBV18 and TRBJ1-1 provide the parts outside the CDR3, is NAGVMQNPRHLVRRRGQEARLRCSPMKGHSHVYWYRQLPEEGLKFMVYLQKENIIDESGMPKERFSAEFPKEGPSILRIQQVVRGDSAAYFCASSPGRASGGTEAFFGQGTRLTVV.